This note documents a single T cell receptor (beta chain) sequence. Its antigen is not known. This sample was taken from a study of shared clonotypes between healthy human individuals. Overall study results and limits: The small donor group covered limited genetic and exposure diversity.

The assay was immunoSEQ multiplex PCR, and TCRdb's table has in-frame clones only and misses some. The sample lists about 380,000 clones, about 97% seen once, with 0.32% in the top ten. Per the germline V gene, CDR1 is SQVTM and CDR2 is ANQGSEA. The CDR3 totals 13 residues. Germline trimming cut 6 bases from V and 13 bases from J; bases unmatched to any gene: 11. V gene TRBV29-1 combines with J gene TRBJ1-4; the match to TRBD1 covers 10 bases. Sequenced sample: memory CD8+ T cells sorted from blood. Subset in this sample: CD45RO+ cells pooled with CCR7-negative TemRA cells. This clonotype was obtained from a young man in good health. In nucleotides, the CDR3 is TGCAGCGTCACCGGGACAGGGGCCTCGGGACTGTTTTTT. The encoded protein is CSVTGTGASGLFF.